The entry that follows covers one TCR beta chain sequence. Antigen: not known. This specimen belongs to a study of beta chain features in type 1 diabetes. V gave up 1 base and J gave up 1 base; unmatched junction bases: 1. Germline V gives CDR1 KGHSH, CDR2 LQKENI. CDR3 length: 16 residues. Whole-study results and caveats: Within patients, naive, central memory and Treg TCRB repertoires seemed more similar than within healthy donors.

Isolated RNA was reverse transcribed in full, so expressed TCRB transcripts were sequenced. Some clones are missing from TCRdb's copy, which holds only in-frame ones; the method was immunoSEQ multiplex PCR. The sample carries almost 350,000 clones, about 19% recorded once. The sequencing sample was made of naive CD4+ T cells from blood. The chain is built from TRBV18 and TRBJ2-6; 7 bases are a match to TRBD2. This clonotype was obtained from a woman aged 18-29 years in good health. Written as DNA, the CDR3 is TGTGCCAGCTCACCACGGGGAGGGTCTGGGGCCAACGTCCTGACTTTC. Protein sequence: CASSPRGGSGANVLTF.